The T cell receptor (beta chain) described here comes from a study of CD8+ T cells in alopecia areata. Study results and limitations: Amid tofacitinib therapy, many expanded lesional clones stayed present in scalp and blood.

On this clone: Its antigen is as yet unknown.

The V end was cut by 6 bases, the J end by 3 bases, with 12 bases between. From germline, CDR1 is SNHLY and CDR2 FYNNEI. There are 13 residues in the CDR3. The authors extracted RNA and reverse transcribed it into cDNA as the sequencing template. The data were produced by immunoSEQ multiplex PCR, yet TCRdb's version contains in-frame clones alone and is incomplete. The sample includes under 200,000 clones, around 59% of them seen just once. Treatment described: oral pan-JAK inhibitor, 5-10 mg twice daily. Peripheral blood and lesional scalp punch biopsies were taken from alopecia areata patients. CD4+ and CD8+ T cells were sorted from PBMCs.

The material was CD4+ T cells sorted from blood, obtained at week 24, from a patient treated with tofacitinib. The TCR was taken from a human donor with alopecia areata. The chain combines TRBV2 with TRBJ2-7; perhaps TRBD1 as D (6 bases). CDR3 nucleotides: TGTGCCAGCAGCGACAGGCCCCACTACGAGCAGTACTTC. Residues: CASSDRPHYEQYF.